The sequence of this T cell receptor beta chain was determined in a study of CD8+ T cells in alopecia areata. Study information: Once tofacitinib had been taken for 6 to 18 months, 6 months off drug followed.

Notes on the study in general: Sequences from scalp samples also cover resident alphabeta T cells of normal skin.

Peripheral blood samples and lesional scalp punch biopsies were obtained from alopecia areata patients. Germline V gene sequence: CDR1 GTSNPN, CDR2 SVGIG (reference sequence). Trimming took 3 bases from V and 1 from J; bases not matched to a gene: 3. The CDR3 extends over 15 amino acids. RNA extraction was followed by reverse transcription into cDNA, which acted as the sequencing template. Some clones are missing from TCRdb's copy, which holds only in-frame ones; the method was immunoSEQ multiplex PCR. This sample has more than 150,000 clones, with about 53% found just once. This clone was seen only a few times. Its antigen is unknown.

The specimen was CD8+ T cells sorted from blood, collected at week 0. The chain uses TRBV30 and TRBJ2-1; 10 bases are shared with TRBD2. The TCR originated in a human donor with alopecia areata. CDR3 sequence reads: CAWSSLAGSYNEQFF. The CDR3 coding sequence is TGTGCCTGGAGCTCACTAGCGGGGTCCTACAATGAGCAGTTCTTC.